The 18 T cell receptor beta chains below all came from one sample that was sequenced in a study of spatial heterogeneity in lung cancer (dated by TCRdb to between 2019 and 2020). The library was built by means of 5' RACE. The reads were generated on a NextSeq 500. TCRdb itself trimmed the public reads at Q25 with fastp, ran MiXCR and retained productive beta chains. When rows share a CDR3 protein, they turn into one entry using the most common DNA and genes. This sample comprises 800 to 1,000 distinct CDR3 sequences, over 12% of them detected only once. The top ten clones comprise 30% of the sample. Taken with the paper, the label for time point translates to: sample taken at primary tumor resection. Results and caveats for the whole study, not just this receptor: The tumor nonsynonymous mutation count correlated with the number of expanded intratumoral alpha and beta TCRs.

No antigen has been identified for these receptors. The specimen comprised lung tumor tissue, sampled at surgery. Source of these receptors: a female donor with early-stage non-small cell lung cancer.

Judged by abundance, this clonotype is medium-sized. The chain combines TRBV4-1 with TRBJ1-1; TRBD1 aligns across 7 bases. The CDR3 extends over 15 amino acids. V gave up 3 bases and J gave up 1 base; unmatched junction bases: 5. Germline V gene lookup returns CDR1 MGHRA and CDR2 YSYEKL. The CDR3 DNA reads TGCGCCAGCAGCCAGTCCGGGACAGAGAACACTGAAGCTTTCTTT. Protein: CASSQSGTENTEAFF.

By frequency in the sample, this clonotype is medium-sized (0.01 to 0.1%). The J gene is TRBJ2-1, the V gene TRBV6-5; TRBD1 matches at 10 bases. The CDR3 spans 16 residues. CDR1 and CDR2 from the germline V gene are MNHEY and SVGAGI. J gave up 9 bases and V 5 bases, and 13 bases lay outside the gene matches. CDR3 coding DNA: TGTGCCAGCAGTACACGCCGGGACAGGGGAATTGTTGAGCAGTTCTTC. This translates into CASSTRRDRGIVEQFF.

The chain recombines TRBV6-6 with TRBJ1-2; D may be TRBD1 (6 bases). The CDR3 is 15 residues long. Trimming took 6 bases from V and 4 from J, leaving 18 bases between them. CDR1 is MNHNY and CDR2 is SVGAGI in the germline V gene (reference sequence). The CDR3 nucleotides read TGTGCCAGCAGACCCGAACTTACAGGGTTCTATGGCTACACCTTC. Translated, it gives CASRPELTGFYGYTF.

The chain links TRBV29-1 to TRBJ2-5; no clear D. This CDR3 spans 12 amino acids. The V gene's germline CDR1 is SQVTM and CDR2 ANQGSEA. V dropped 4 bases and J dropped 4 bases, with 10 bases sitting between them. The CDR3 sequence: CSVVGQRETQYF. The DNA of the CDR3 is TGCAGCGTTGTAGGGCAGAGAGAGACCCAGTACTTC.

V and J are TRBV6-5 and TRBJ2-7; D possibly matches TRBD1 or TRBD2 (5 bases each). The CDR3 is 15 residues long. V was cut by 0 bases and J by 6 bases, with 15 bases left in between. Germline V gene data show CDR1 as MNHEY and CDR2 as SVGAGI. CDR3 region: CASSYSRDLGSEQYF. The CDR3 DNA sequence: TGTGCCAGCAGTTACTCTCGGGACCTGGGATCCGAGCAGTACTTC.

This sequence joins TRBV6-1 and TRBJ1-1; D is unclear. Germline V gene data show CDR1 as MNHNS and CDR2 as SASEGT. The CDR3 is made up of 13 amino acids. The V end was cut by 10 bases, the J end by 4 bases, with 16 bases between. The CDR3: CAIQGWGGTEAFF. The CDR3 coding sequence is TGTGCCATCCAAGGTTGGGGAGGCACTGAAGCTTTCTTT.

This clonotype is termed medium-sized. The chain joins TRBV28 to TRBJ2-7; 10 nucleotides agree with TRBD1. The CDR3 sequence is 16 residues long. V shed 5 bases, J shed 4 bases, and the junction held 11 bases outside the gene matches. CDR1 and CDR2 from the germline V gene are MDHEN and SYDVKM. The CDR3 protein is CASSDPSRDRGYEQYF. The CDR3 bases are TGTGCCAGCAGTGACCCATCCCGGGACAGGGGTTACGAGCAGTACTTC.

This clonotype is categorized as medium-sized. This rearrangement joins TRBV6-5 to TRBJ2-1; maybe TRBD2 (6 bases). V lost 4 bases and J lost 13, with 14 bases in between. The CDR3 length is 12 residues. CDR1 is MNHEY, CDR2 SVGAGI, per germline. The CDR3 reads CASSSEEGFQFF. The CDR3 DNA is TGTGCCAGCAGTTCGGAGGAGGGTTTCCAGTTCTTC.

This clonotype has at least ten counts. This CDR3 is CASSQEVRDSQPQHF. CDR3 bases: TGCGCCAGCAGCCAAGAAGTCAGGGACTCCCAGCCCCAGCATTTT. The rearrangement links TRBV4-1 to TRBJ1-5; a possible D gene is TRBD1 (5 bases). Germline V gene lookup returns CDR1 MGHRA and CDR2 YSYEKL. Trimming pared 0 bases from V and 7 bases from J, leaving 13 bases between. The length of the CDR3 is 15 residues.

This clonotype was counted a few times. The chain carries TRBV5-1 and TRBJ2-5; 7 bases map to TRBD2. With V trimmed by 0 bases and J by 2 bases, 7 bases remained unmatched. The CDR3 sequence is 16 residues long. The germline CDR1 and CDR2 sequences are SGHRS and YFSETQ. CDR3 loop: CASSLATGGAQETQYF. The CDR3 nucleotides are TGCGCCAGCAGCTTGGCAACGGGAGGAGCACAAGAGACCCAGTACTTC.

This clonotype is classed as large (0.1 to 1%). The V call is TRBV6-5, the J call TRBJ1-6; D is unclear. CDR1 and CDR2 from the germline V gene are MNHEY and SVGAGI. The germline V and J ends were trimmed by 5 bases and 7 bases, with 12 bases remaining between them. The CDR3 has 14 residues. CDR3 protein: CASSEAVGNSPLHF. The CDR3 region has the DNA TGTGCCAGCAGTGAGGCTGTGGGGAATTCACCCCTCCACTTT.

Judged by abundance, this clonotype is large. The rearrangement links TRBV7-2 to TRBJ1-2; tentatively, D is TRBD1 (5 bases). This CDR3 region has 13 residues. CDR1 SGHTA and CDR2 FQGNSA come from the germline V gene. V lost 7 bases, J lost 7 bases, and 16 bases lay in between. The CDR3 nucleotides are TGTGCCAGCACCCCCGGGGGGGTCCGTGGCTACACCTTC. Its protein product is CASTPGGVRGYTF.

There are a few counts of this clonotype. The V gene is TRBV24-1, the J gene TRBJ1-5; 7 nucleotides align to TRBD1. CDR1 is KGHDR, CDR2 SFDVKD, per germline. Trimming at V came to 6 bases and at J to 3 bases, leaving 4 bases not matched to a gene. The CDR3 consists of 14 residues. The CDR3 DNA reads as TGTGCCACCAGTCAGGGGGGTCTCAATCAGCCCCAGCATTTT. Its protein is CATSQGGLNQPQHF.

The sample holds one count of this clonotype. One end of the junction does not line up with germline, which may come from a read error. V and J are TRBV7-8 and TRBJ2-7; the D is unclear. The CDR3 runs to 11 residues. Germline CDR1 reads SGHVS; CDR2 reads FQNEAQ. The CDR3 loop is CSSSLTPEQYF. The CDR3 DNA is TGTTCCAGCAGCTTAACCCCCGAGCAGTACTTC.

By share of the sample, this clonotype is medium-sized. The CDR3 sequence: CAWSVGGDTQYF. In nucleotides, the CDR3 is TGTGCCTGGAGTGTAGGAGGAGATACGCAGTATTTT. The chain has TRBV30 and TRBJ2-3, with a weak D call TRBD2 (5 bases). Trimming took off 0 bases at V and 5 bases at J, with 6 bases between the two ends. The CDR3 contains 12 residues. Looked up from germline, CDR1 is GTSNPN and CDR2 is SVGIG (reference sequence).

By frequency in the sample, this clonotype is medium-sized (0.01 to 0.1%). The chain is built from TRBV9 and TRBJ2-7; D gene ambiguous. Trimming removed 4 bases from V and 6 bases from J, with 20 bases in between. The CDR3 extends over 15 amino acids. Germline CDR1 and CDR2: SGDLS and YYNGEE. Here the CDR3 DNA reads TGTGCCAGCAGCTTGGTAGGTGGTCCATTAGGCGAGCAGTACTTC. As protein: CASSLVGGPLGEQYF.

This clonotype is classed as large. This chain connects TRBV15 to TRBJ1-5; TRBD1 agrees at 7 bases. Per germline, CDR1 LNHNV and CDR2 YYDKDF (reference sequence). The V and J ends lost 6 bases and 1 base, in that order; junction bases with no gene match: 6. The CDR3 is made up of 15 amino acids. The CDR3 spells CATRIGTASNQPQHF. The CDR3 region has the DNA TGTGCCACCAGGATTGGGACAGCCAGCAATCAGCCCCAGCATTTT.

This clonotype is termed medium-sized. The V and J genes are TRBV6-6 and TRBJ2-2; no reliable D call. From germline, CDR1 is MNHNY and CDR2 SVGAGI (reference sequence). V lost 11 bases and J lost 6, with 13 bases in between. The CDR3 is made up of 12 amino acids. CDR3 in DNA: TGTGCCTGTCGCCCCGGGCCCGGGGAGCTGTTTTTT. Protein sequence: CACRPGPGELFF.